This T cell receptor (beta chain) appears in the sequencing data of a study of radiotherapy plus CTLA-4 blockade in lung cancer. Study-wide points: TCR clones originating in tumors grew in number in blood after radiotherapy plus ipilimumab.

Points on this clone: The antigen is unknown.

Germline CDR1 LGHNA, CDR2 YSLEER. V shed 0 bases and J 2 bases; nucleotides not matched to a gene: 3. CDR3 length equals 16 residues. Sequenced by immunoSEQ multiplex PCR; TCRdb stores in-frame clones only, minus some. The sample lists some 62,000 clones, about 72% occurring once. This receptor was obtained from a human donor with non-small cell lung cancer who had a complete response to radiotherapy plus ipilimumab. The input for sequencing was peripheral blood, taken from a patient treated with radiotherapy plus ipilimumab. The V gene is TRBV4-3, the J gene TRBJ1-5; 8 bases map to TRBD1. The CDR3 DNA sequence: TGCGCCAGCAGCCAAGATCTGACAGGGGGCAATCAGCCCCAGCATTTT. Encoded protein: CASSQDLTGGNQPQHF.